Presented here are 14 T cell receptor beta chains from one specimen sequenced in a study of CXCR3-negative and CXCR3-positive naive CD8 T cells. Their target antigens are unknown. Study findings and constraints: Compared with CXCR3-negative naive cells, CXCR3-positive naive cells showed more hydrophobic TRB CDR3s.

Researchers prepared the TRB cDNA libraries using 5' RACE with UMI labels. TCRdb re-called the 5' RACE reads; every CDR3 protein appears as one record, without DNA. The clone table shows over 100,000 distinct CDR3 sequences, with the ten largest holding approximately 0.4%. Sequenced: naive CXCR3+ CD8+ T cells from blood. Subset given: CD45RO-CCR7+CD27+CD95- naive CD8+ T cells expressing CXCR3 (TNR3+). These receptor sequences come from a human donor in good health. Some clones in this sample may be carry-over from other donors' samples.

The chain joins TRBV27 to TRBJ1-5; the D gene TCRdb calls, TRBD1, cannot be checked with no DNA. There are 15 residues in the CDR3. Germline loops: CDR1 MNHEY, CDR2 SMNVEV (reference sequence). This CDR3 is CASSIQGVGHQPQHF.

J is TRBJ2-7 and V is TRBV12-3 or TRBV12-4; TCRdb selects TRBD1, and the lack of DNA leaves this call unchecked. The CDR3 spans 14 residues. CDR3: CASSFSQGVYEQYF.

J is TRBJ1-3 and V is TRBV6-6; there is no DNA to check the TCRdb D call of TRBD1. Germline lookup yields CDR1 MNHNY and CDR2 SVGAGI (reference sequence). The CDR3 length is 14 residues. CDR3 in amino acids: CASRLTGDGNTIYF.

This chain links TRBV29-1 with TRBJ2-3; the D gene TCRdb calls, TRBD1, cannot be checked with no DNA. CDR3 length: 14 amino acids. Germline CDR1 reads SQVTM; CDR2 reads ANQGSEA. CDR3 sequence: CSVDTDSSTDTQYF.

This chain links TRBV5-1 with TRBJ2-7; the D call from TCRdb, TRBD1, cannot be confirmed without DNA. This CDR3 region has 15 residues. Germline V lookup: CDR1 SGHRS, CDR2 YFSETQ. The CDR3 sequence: CASSTWTGNPYEQYF.

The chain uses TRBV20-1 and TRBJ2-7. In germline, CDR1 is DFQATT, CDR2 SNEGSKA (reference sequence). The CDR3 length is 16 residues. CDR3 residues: CSASVVNGDLVYEQYF.

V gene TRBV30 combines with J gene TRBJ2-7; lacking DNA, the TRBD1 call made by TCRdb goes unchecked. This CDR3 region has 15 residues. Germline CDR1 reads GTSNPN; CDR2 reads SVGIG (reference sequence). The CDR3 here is CAWSVVVGGRYEQYF. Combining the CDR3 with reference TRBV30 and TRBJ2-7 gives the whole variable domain SQTIHQWPATLVQPVGSPLSLECTVEGTSNPNLYWYRQAAGRGLQLLFYSVGIGQISSEVPQNLSASRPQDRQFILSSKKLLLSDSGFYLCAWSVVVGGRYEQYFGPGTRLTVT.

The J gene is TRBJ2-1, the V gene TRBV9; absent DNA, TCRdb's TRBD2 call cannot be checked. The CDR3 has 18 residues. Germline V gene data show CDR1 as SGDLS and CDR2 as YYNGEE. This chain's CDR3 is CASSVALERDQPYNEQFF.

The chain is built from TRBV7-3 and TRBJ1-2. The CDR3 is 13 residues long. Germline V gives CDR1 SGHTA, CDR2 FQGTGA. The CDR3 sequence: CASSPDGNYGYTF.

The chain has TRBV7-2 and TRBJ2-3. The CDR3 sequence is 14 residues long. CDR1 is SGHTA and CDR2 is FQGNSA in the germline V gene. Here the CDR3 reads CASSLGYNTDTQYF.

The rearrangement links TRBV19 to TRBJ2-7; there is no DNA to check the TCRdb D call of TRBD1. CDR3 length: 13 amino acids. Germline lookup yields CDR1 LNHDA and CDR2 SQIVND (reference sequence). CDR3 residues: CASSIGQSYEQYF.

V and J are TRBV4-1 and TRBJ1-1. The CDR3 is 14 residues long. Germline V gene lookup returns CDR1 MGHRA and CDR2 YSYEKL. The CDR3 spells CASSQVSGNTEAFF.

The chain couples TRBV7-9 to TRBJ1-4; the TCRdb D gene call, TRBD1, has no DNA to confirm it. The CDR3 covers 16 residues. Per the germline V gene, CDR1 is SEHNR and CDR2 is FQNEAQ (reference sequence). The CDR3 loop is CASSLLSGQGDEKLFF. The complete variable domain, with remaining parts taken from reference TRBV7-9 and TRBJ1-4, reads DTGVSQNPRHKITKRGQNVTFRCDPISEHNRLYWYRQTLGQGPEFLTYFQNEAQLEKSRLLSDRFSAERPKGSFSTLEIQRTEQGDSAMYLCASSLLSGQGDEKLFFGSGTQLSVL.

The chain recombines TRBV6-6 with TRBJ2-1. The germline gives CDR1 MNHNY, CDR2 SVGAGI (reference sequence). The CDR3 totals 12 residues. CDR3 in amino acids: CASSPNLHEQFF.